Shown below are 3 T cell receptor beta chains from a single sample sequenced in a study of OX40 agonist ivuxolimab in advanced cancers. Sequencing was performed with immunoSEQ multiplex PCR; in TCRdb, only in-frame clones are kept and a portion is missing. The sample has tens of thousands of clones, about 80% seen once. The sequencing used CD4+ or CD8+ T cells sorted from blood, collected in a trial of the OX40 agonist ivuxolimab. These receptors came from an adult with an advanced solid tumor such as melanoma, head and neck, liver or kidney cancer.

The chain employs TRBV6-5 and TRBJ1-6; no firm D call. Looked up from germline, CDR1 is MNHEY and CDR2 is SVGAGI. Trimming left V 6 bases short and J 10 bases short, with 13 bases between. The CDR3 has 13 amino acids. The CDR3 sequence is CASRGQDDSPLHF. CDR3 coding DNA: TGTGCCAGCAGAGGGCAGGACGACTCACCCCTCCACTTT.

This clone has more than one count but fewer than ten. The gene calls are TRBV6-5 and TRBJ1-1; tentative D call: TRBD1 (6 bases). There are 14 residues in the CDR3. Germline assignment: CDR1 MNHEY and CDR2 SVGAGI. V was cut by 0 bases and J by 4 bases, with 9 bases left in between. CDR3 nucleotides: TGTGCCAGCAGTTACTCTGGGGGCGCCACTGAAGCTTTCTTT. It specifies CASSYSGGATEAFF.

The chain is built from TRBV29-1 and TRBJ1-2; D unclear. CDR3 length: 12 residues. Germline V gene data show CDR1 as SQVTM and CDR2 as ANQGSEA. V lost 0 bases to trimming and J lost 6 bases, with 8 bases between them. The CDR3 DNA is TGCAGCGTTGAAGATCGAGTGGATGGCTACACCTTC. Translated, it gives CSVEDRVDGYTF.